These 10 T cell receptor beta chains were all obtained from the same sample, sequenced in a study of cytomegalovirus exposure and HLA in healthy donors. PCR employed 60 Vbeta and 13 Jbeta primers. The table came from immunoSEQ multiplex PCR; TCRdb's copy has only in-frame clones and leaves some out. The sample has a few hundred thousand clones, roughly 70% seen once; the top ten hold around 2%. The sample was PBMCs. The source of these receptors is a female donor in good health and CMV-seronegative.

The V call is TRBV2, the J call TRBJ1-1; D gene uncertain. The CDR3 contains 12 residues. Trimming left V 8 bases short and J 1 base short, with 8 bases between. In germline, CDR1 is SNHLY, CDR2 FYNNEI. The CDR3 is CASCRGNTEAFF. For the CDR3, the DNA is TGTGCCAGCTGCCGGGGGAACACTGAAGCTTTCTTT.

The chain joins TRBV5-1 to TRBJ2-3; 12 positions match TRBD2. V lost 4 bases, J lost 2 bases, and 5 bases stayed unmatched. The CDR3 is made up of 16 amino acids. Germline loops: CDR1 SGHRS, CDR2 YFSETQ. CDR3 protein: CASSGGLAGLTDTQYF. The CDR3, as DNA: TGCGCCAGCAGCGGGGGACTAGCGGGCCTCACAGATACGCAGTATTTT.

The genes are TRBV10-3 and TRBJ2-2, with D possibly TRBD1 on 5 matching bases. V lost 2 bases and J lost 1, with 11 bases in between. Germline CDR1 reads ENHRY; CDR2 reads SYGVKD. The CDR3 runs 16 residues. As DNA, the CDR3 is TGTGCCATCAGTGAGCCAGCAGGGCGGAACACCGGGGAGCTGTTTTTT. It encodes CAISEPAGRNTGELFF.

This chain connects TRBV5-1 to TRBJ2-5, with 13 bases aligning to TRBD2. CDR3 length equals 22 residues. Looked up from germline, CDR1 is SGHRS and CDR2 is YFSETQ. J gave up 5 bases and V 4 bases, and 26 bases lay outside the gene matches. The CDR3: CASSEWGGHKETSGRAWETQYF. The CDR3 DNA reads as TGCGCCAGCAGCGAGTGGGGGGGACACAAGGAAACTAGCGGGAGGGCCTGGGAGACCCAGTACTTC.

The table lists this clone with a few counts. The gene calls are TRBV9 and TRBJ1-2; 7 bases line up with TRBD1. The germline V gene has CDR1 SGDLS and CDR2 YYNGEE. This CDR3 region has 15 residues. Trimming at V came to 3 bases and at J to 8 bases, leaving 13 bases not matched to a gene. The CDR3 region is CASSASGGTGHGYTF. As DNA, the CDR3 is TGTGCCAGCAGCGCATCAGGGGGAACAGGGCACGGCTACACCTTC.

This clone was seen a single time. V and J are TRBV5-1 and TRBJ1-1, with a weak D call TRBD1 (5 bases). Trimming removed 0 bases at V and 1 base at J, with 10 bases between. Per the germline V gene, CDR1 is SGHRS and CDR2 is YFSETQ. CDR3 length: 15 residues. The CDR3: CASSLGRTRNTEAFF. The CDR3, as DNA: TGCGCCAGCAGCTTGGGACGGACAAGGAACACTGAAGCTTTCTTT.

V and J are TRBV2 and TRBJ2-2; TRBD1 aligns across 7 bases. The ends lost 6 bases at V and 7 bases at J; junction bases unmatched: 5. The CDR3 contains 13 residues. Looked up from germline, CDR1 is SNHLY and CDR2 is FYNNEI. The CDR3 region has the DNA TGTGCCAGCAGGGAACAGGGGATCGGGGAGCTGTTTTTT. This sequence encodes CASREQGIGELFF.

This clone has just a few counts. The chain carries TRBV28 and TRBJ2-7; D is unclear. The germline CDR1 and CDR2 sequences are MDHEN and SYDVKM. Trimming pared 7 bases from V and 3 bases from J, leaving 13 bases between. The CDR3 runs 13 residues. CDR3 nucleotides: TGTGCCAGCACCATTACAGCAGACTACGAGCAGTACTTC. Translating it yields CASTITADYEQYF.

This chain uses TRBV7-2 with TRBJ2-5; the D is unclear. From germline, CDR1 is SGHTA and CDR2 FQGNSA. V was pared by 2 bases and J by 1 base, with 17 bases between. The CDR3 has 17 residues. CDR3 sequence: CASSLLIGSPGQETQYF. CDR3 coding DNA: TGTGCCAGCAGCTTATTAATAGGAAGTCCGGGCCAAGAGACCCAGTACTTC.

V is TRBV7-6 and J is TRBJ2-5; TRBD2 matches at 8 bases. The germline V gene encodes CDR1 SGHVS and CDR2 FNYEAQ. V gave up 0 bases and J gave up 2 bases; unmatched junction bases: 11. This CDR3 region has 18 residues. CDR3 sequence: CASSLAEHGGGLQETQYF. In nucleotides, the CDR3 is TGTGCCAGCAGCTTAGCTGAACACGGGGGGGGATTACAAGAGACCCAGTACTTC.